Listed below are T cell receptor beta chains from one sample, sequenced in a study of cytomegalovirus exposure and HLA in healthy donors. Only in-frame clones appear in the TCRdb table, and some are missing; sequencing was by immunoSEQ multiplex PCR. There are 150,000 to 200,000 clones in the sample; roughly 77% occur only once, and around 1.2% lies in the top ten. The sample was PBMCs. Receptor source: a woman aged 30 to 39 in good health and CMV-seronegative. CDR3s include the opening cysteine and the closing phenylalanine or tryptophan. Fields, in order: V gene, J gene, CDR3 protein.

>TRBV6-8|TRBJ2-7
CASIAHYEQYF
>TRBV5-6|TRBJ1-4
CASSPSRGEKLFF
>TRBV5-1|TRBJ2-2
CASSWGVAGGPTGELFF
>TRBV6-6|TRBJ2-7
CASSYREFVGGEQYF
>TRBV6-6|TRBJ1-4
CASSTRVANEKLFF
>TRBV5-6|TRBJ1-4
CASSLRQRTNEKLFF
>TRBV11-3|TRBJ2-2
CASSPRVGRTGELFF
>TRBV2|TRBJ2-1
CASSDWALKFF
>TRBV28|TRBJ1-2
CASSPTTASGFGYTF
>TRBV11-3|TRBJ2-1
CASSLGTSGNEQFF
>TRBV30|TRBJ1-4
CAWRTPGQGTLFF
>TRBV5-1|TRBJ1-1
CASSLQGASETEAFF
>TRBV18|TRBJ1-1
CASSPPMGANTEAFF
>TRBV30|TRBJ2-3
CAWSVGGITDTQYF
>TRBV7-9|TRBJ1-2
CASSLETGGYGYTF
>TRBV7-9|TRBJ2-1
CASSPKGFSYNEQFF
>TRBV19|TRBJ1-6
CASRPPTGTRPPLHF
>TRBV19|TRBJ2-7
CASSMDRPPSYEQYF
>TRBV9|TRBJ2-7
CASSFGQSYEQYF
>TRBV7-9|TRBJ1-1
CASPPPGQVDLMNTEAFF
>TRBV2|TRBJ1-2
CASSGQVALISYGYTF
>TRBV5-1|TRBJ2-7
CASSLSTDPFGEQYF
>TRBV4-2|TRBJ1-5
CASSQDRGAGNQPQHF
>TRBV13|TRBJ1-2
CASSLFQDSEANYGYTF
>TRBV2|TRBJ1-2
CASSDRQGALYGYTF
>TRBV4-2|TRBJ2-5
CASSPAKAGDQETQYF
>TRBV2|TRBJ2-7
CASSDWGQEDEQYF
>TRBV9|TRBJ1-1
CASSVGDPSSAEAFF
>TRBV2|TRBJ2-2
CASSERLAGLTSRELFF
>TRBV28|TRBJ1-5
CASSRDRGWNQPQHF
>TRBV4-1|TRBJ1-2
CASSQEIVGQVNYGYTF
>TRBV6-6|TRBJ2-6
CASTSGLSSGANVLTF
>TRBV28|TRBJ2-5
CASSLRDFQETQYF
>TRBV5-1|TRBJ1-2
CASSSEPRNFYGYTF
>TRBV12-5|TRBJ1-5
CASAAGRGGNQPQHF
>TRBV29-1|TRBJ1-4
CSGGGIGNEKLFF
>TRBV10-3|TRBJ2-7
CAISEGGGLPDYEQYF
>TRBV30|TRBJ2-3
CAWTRTSATQYF